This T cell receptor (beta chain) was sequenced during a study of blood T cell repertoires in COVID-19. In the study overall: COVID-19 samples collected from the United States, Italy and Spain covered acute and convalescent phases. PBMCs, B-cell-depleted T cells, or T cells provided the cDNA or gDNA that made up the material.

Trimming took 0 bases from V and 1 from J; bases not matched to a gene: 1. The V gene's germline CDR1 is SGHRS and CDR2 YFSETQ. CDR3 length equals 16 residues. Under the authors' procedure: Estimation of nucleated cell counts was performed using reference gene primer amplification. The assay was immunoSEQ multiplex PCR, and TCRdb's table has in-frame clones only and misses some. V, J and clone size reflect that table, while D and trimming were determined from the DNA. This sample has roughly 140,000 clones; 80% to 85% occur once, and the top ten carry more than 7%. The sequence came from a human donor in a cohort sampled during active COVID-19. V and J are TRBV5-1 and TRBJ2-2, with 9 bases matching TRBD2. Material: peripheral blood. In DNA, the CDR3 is TGCGCCAGCAGCTTGGGACTAGCGGAGAACACCGGGGAGCTGTTTTTT. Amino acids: CASSLGLAENTGELFF.